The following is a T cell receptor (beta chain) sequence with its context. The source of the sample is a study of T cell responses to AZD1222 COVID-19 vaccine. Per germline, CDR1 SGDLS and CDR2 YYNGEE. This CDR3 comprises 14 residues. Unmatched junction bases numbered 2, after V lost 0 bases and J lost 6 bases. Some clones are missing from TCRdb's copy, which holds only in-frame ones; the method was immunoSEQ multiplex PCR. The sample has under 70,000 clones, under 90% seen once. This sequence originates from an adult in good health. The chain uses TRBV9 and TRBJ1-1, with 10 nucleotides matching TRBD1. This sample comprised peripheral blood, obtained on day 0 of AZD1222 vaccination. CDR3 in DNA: TGTGCCAGCAGCGTAGTAGGGACAGGGGCTGAAGCTTTCTTT. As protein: CASSVVGTGAEAFF.